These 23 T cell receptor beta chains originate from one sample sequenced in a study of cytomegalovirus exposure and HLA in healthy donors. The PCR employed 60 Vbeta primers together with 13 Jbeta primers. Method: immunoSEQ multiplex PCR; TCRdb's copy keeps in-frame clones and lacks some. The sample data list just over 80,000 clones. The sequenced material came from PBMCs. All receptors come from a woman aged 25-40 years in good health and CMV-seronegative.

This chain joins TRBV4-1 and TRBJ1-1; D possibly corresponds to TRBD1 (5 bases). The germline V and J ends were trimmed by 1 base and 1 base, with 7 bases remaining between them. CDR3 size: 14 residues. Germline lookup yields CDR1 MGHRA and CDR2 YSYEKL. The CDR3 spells CASSQAGENTEAFF. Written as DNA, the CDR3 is TGCGCCAGCAGCCAAGCGGGGGAGAACACTGAAGCTTTCTTT.

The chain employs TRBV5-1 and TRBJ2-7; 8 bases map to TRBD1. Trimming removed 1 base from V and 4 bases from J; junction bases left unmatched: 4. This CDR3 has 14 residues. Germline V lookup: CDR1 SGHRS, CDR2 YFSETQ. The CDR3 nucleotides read TGCGCCAGCAGCTTGACGGGACAGGAATACGAGCAGTACTTC. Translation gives CASSLTGQEYEQYF.

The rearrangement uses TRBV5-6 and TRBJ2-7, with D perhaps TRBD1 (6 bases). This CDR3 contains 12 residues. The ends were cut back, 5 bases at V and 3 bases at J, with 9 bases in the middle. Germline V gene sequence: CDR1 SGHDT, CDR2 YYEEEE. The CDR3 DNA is TGTGCCAGCAGTAGGGACAACTACGAGCAGTACTTC. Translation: CASSRDNYEQYF.

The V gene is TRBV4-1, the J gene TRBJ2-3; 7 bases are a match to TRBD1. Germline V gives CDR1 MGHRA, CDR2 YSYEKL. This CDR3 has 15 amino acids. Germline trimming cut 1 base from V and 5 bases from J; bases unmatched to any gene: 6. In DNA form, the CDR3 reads TGCGCCAGCAGCCAAGGTACAGGGGAAGTAGATACGCAGTATTTT. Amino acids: CASSQGTGEVDTQYF.

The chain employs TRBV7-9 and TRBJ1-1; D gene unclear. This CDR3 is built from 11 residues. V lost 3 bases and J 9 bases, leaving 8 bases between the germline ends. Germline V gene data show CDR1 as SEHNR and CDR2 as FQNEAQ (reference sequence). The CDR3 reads CASSLGDKAFF. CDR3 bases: TGTGCCAGCAGCTTGGGAGACAAAGCTTTCTTT. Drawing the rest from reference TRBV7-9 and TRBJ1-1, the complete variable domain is DTGVSQNPRHKITKRGQNVTFRCDPISEHNRLYWYRQTLGQGPEFLTYFQNEAQLEKSRLLSDRFSAERPKGSFSTLEIQRTEQGDSAMYLCASSLGDKAFFGQGTRLTVV.

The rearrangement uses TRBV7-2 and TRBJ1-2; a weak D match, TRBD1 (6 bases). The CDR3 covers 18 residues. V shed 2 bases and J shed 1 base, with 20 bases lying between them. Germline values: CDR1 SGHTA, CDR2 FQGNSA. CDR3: CASSLRPARGQFNYGYTF. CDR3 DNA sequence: TGTGCCAGCAGCTTAAGGCCCGCGCGTGGACAGTTTAACTATGGCTACACCTTC.

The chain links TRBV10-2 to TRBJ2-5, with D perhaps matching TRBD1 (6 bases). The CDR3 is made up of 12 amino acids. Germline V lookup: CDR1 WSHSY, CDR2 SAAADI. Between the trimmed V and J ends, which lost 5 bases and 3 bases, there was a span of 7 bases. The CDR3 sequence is CASSTGKETQYF. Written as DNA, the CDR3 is TGCGCCAGCAGTACAGGGAAAGAGACCCAGTACTTC.

DNA of the CDR3: TGTGCCTGGAGTGTCAGGGGTGTGAACACTGAAGCTTTCTTT. The encoded protein is CAWSVRGVNTEAFF. V is TRBV30 and J is TRBJ1-1, with D possibly matching TRBD1 (6 bases). This CDR3 spans 14 amino acids. The germline V gene has CDR1 GTSNPN and CDR2 SVGIG (reference sequence). V shed 0 bases and J shed 0 bases, with 8 bases lying between them.

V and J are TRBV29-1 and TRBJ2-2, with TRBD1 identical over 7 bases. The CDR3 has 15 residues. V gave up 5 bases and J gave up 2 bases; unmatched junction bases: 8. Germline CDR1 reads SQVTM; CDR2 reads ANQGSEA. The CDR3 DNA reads TGCAGCGTTATGAAGCGACAGGGAAACACCGGGGAGCTGTTTTTT. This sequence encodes CSVMKRQGNTGELFF.

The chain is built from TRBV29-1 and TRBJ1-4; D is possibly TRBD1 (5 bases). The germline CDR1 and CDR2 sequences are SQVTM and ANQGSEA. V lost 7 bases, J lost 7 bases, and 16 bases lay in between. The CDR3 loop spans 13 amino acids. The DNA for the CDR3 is TGCAGCGCCGACGCAGGGAGGGGTGAAAAACTGTTTTTT. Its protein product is CSADAGRGEKLFF.

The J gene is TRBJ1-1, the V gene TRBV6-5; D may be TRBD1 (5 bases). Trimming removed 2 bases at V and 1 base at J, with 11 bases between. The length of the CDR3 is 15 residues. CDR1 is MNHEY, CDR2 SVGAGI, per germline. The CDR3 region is CASSYRGDTNTEAFF. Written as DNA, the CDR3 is TGTGCCAGCAGTTACAGGGGCGATACGAACACTGAAGCTTTCTTT.

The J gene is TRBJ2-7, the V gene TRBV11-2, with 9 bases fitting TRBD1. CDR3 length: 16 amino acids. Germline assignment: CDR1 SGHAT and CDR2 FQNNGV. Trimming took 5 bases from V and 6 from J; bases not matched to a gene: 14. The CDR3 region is CASSPVPGQGKGEQYF. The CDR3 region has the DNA TGTGCCAGCAGCCCCGTCCCCGGACAGGGGAAAGGCGAGCAGTACTTC.

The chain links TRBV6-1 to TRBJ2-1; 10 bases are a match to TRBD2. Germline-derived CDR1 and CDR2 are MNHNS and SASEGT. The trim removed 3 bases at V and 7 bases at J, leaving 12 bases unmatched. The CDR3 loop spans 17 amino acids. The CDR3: CASSEQPSGSRGNEQFF. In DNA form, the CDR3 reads TGTGCCAGCAGTGAGCAGCCTAGCGGGAGTAGGGGAAATGAGCAGTTCTTC.

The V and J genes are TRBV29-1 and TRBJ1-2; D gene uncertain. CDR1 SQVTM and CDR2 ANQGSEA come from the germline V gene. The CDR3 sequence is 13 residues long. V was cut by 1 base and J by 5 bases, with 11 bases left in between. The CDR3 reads CSVEGSSSYGYTF. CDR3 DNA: TGCAGCGTTGAAGGGTCCTCCAGTTATGGCTACACCTTC.

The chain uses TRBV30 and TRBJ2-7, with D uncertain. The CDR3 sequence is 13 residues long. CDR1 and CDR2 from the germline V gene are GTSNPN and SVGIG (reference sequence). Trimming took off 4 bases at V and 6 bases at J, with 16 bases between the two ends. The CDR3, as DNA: TGTGCCTGGAACCTAAGCCCCTTCGCCGAGCAGTACTTC. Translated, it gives CAWNLSPFAEQYF.

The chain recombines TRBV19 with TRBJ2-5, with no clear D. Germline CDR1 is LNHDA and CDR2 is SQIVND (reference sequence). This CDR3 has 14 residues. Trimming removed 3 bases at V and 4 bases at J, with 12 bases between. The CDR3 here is CASSMGLVGETQYF. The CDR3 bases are TGTGCCAGTAGTATGGGTCTAGTCGGAGAGACCCAGTACTTC.

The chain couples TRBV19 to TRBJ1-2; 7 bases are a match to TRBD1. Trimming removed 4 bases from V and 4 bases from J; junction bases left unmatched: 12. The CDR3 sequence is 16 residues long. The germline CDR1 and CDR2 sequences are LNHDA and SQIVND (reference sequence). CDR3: CASSNYPGQPTYGYTF. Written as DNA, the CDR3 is TGTGCCAGTAGTAACTACCCGGGACAGCCTACCTATGGCTACACCTTC. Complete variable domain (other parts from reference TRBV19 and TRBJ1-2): DGGITQSPKYLFRKEGQNVTLSCEQNLNHDAMYWYRQDPGQGLRLIYYSQIVNDFQKGDIAEGYSVSREKKESFPLTVTSAQKNPTAFYLCASSNYPGQPTYGYTFGSGTRLTVV.

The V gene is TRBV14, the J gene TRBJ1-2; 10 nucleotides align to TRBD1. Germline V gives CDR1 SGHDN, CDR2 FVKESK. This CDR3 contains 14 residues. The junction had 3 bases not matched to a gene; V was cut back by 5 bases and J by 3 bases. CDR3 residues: CASSTGTGDYGYTF. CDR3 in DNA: TGTGCCAGCAGCACCGGGACAGGGGACTATGGCTACACCTTC.

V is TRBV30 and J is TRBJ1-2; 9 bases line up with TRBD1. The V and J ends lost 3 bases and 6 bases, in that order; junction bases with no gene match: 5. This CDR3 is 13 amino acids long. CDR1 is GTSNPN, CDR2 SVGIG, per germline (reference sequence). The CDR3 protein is CAWSGDRDNGYTF. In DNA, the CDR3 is TGTGCCTGGAGCGGGGACAGGGACAATGGCTACACCTTC. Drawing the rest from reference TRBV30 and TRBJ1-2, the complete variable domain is SQTIHQWPATLVQPVGSPLSLECTVEGTSNPNLYWYRQAAGRGLQLLFYSVGIGQISSEVPQNLSASRPQDRQFILSSKKLLLSDSGFYLCAWSGDRDNGYTFGSGTRLTVV.

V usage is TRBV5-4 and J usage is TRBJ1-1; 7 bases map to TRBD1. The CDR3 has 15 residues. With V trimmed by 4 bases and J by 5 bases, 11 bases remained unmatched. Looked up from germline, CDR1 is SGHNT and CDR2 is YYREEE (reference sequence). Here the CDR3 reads CASSIQGLERTEAFF. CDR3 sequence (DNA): TGTGCCAGCAGCATACAGGGGCTAGAAAGGACTGAAGCTTTCTTT.

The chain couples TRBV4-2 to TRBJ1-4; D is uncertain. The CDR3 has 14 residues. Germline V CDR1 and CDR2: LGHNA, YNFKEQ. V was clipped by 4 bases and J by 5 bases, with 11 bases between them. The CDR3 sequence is CASSLFAENEKLFF. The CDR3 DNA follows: TGTGCCAGCAGCCTGTTCGCTGAGAATGAAAAACTGTTTTTT.

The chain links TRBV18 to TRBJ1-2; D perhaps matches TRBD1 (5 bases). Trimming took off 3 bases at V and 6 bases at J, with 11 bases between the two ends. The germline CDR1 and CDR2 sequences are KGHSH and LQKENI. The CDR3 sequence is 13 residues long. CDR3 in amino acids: CASSPDKGHGYTF. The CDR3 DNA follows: TGTGCCAGCTCACCGGACAAAGGGCATGGCTACACCTTC.

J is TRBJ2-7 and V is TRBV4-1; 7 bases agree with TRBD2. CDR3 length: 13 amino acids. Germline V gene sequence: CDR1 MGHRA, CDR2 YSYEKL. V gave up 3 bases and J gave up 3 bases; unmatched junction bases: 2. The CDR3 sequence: CASSHGTNYEQYF. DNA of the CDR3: TGCGCCAGCAGCCACGGGACTAACTACGAGCAGTACTTC.